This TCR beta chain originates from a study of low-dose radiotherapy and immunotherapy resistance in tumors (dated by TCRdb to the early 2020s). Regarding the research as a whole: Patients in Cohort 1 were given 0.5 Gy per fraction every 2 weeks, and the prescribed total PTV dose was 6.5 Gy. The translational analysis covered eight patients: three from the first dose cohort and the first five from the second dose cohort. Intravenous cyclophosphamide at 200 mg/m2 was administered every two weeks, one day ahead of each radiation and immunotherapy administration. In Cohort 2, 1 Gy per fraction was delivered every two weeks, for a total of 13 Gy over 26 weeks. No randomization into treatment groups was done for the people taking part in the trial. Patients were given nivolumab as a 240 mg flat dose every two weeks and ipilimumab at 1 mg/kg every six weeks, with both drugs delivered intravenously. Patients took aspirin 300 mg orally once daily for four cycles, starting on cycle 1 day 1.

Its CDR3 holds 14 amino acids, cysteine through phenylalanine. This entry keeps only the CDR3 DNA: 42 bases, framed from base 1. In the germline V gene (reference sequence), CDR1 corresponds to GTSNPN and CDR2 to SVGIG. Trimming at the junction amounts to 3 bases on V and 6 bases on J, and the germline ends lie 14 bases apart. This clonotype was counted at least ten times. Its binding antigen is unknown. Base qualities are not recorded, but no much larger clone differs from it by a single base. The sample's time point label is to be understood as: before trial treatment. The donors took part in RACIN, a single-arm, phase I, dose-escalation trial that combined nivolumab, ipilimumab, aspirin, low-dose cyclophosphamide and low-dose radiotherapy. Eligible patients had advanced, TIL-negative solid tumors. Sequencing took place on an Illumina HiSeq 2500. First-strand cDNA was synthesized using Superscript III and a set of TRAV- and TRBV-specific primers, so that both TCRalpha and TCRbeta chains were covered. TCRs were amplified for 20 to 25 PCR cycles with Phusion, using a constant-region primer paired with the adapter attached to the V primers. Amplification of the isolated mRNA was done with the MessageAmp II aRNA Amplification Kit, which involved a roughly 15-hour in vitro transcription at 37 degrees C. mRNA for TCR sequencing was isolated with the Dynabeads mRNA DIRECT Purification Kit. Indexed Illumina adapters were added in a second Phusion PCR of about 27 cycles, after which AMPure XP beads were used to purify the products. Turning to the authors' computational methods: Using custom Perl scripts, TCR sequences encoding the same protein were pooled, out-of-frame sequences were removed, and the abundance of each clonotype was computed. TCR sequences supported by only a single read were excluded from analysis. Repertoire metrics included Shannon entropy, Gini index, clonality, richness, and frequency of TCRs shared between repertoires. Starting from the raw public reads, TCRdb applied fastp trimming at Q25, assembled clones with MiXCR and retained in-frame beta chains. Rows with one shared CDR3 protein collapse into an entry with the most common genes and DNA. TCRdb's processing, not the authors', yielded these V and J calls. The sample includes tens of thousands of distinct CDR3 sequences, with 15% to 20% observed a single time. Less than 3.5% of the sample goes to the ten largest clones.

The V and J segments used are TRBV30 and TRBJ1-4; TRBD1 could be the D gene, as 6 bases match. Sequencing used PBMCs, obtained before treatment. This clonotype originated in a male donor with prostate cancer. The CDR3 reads CAWSGGQGYEKLFF. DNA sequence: TGTGCCTGGAGCGGGGGTCAGGGGTATGAAAAACTGTTTTTT.